What follows describes a single T cell receptor (beta chain). Its antigen is currently unknown. Individuals selected for sequencing had exhibited CD8+CD57+ cell expansion on flow cytometry. Genomic DNA served as template for TCR beta VDJ and CDR3 profiling. Via MiXCR, TCRdb re-called the reads, giving one row per CDR3 protein. Of about 180,000 distinct CDR3 sequences listed, 48% were seen once; the top ten hold about 1.8%. This sample is part of a study of CD8+CD57+ T cells in acquired aplastic anemia. Whole-study context: Sorted CD4+ and CD8+ cells yielded about 3.1 ug of DNA on average. Study-wide results and caveats: Patients and controls shared 25 to 30 CD8+ CDR3 sequences. Patients versus controls showed no significant CD8+ Simpson's diversity difference.

V lost 1 base to trimming and J lost 8 bases; unmatched junction nucleotides: 7. This CDR3 contains 15 residues. Germline V CDR1 and CDR2: SEHNR, FQNEAQ (reference sequence). The chain has TRBV7-9 and TRBJ1-4, with 7 positions matching TRBD1. Sequencing was carried out using sorted CD4+, CD8+, or CD8+CD57+ T cells (not recorded which) from PBMCs. This TCR was recovered from a human donor with aplastic anemia. CDR3 bases: TGTGCCAGCAGCTTAGGGGGGACAGCCGGCGAAAAACTGTTTTTT. This gives the protein CASSLGGTAGEKLFF.